Following are 27 T cell receptor beta chains from one sample sequenced in a study of response to subunit inactivated influenza vaccine. Via MiXCR, TCRdb re-called the RT-PCR reads, giving one row per CDR3 protein. The table lists about 800,000 distinct CDR3 sequences, less than 25% of them singletons, with roughly a tenth in the top ten. Specimen: PBMCs from blood, collected roughly 5 days after vaccination. The origin of the receptors is a man in his fifties or sixties who received an inactivated influenza vaccine.

This chain joins TRBV19 and TRBJ2-3, with D perhaps TRBD2 (6 bases). V dropped 4 bases and J dropped 2 bases, with 16 bases sitting between them. The CDR3 loop spans 16 amino acids. Germline lookup yields CDR1 LNHDA and CDR2 SQIVND (reference sequence). CDR3 residues: CASSKRAGSSTDTQYF. CDR3 DNA sequence: TGTGCCAGTAGTAAAAGAGCGGGTTCTTCCACAGATACGCAGTATTTT.

The V gene is TRBV7-2, the J gene TRBJ2-3, with 8 bases aligning to TRBD2. With V trimmed by 1 base and J by 4 bases, 4 bases remained unmatched. There are 15 residues in the CDR3. In germline, CDR1 is SGHTA, CDR2 FQGNSA. CDR3 amino acids: CASSLVGGGSDTQYF. In DNA form, the CDR3 reads TGTGCCAGCAGCTTAGTCGGCGGGGGGTCAGATACGCAGTATTTT.

Only a few counts were recorded for this clonotype. The chain couples TRBV12-3 or TRBV12-4 to TRBJ2-1; 7 bases agree with TRBD1. The CDR3 loop spans 15 amino acids. V was pared by 4 bases and J by 7 bases, with 10 bases of the junction left unmatched. The CDR3 loop is CASSSAGGFRNEQFF. DNA for the CDR3: TGTGCCAGCAGTTCCGCAGGGGGTTTTAGGAATGAGCAGTTCTTC.

This rearrangement joins TRBV20-1 to TRBJ2-3; no reliable D call. Trimming stripped 6 bases from V and 2 bases from J, with 18 bases between. The CDR3 spans 15 residues. Germline V gives CDR1 DFQATT, CDR2 SNEGSKA (reference sequence). The chain's CDR3 is CSAQDSLSPTDTQYF. The CDR3 bases are TGCAGTGCCCAAGACTCCCTTTCCCCCACAGATACGCAGTATTTT.

V is TRBV4-2 and J is TRBJ1-2; 7 positions agree with TRBD1. CDR3 length: 15 amino acids. The germline CDR1 and CDR2 sequences are LGHNA and YNFKEQ. Unmatched junction bases numbered 4, after V lost 0 bases and J lost 3 bases. The CDR3, as DNA: TGTGCCAGCAGCCAAGACTGGGGACAGCACTATGGCTACACCTTC. Its protein is CASSQDWGQHYGYTF.

The V gene is TRBV7-2, the J gene TRBJ2-3, with D unresolved. This CDR3 is built from 15 residues. Per germline, CDR1 SGHTA and CDR2 FQGNSA. With 4 bases removed from V and 1 base from J, the gap between germline ends came to 12 bases. CDR3 loop: CASSSLPRGTDTQYF. CDR3 nucleotide sequence: TGTGCCAGCAGCTCCCTCCCTAGGGGCACAGATACGCAGTATTTT.

The chain carries TRBV5-1 and TRBJ2-7, with 8 bases that match TRBD2. The germline V gene has CDR1 SGHRS and CDR2 YFSETQ. V trimming: 4 bases; J trimming: 4 bases; junction bases outside the gene matches: 7. The CDR3 has 14 residues. The chain's CDR3 is CASSQKLAVYEQYF. The CDR3 nucleotides are TGCGCCAGCAGCCAGAAACTAGCGGTATACGAGCAGTACTTC.

The chain combines TRBV20-1 with TRBJ1-2, with D hard to call. Per germline, CDR1 DFQATT and CDR2 SNEGSKA (reference sequence). The CDR3 covers 12 residues. The V end was cut by 5 bases, the J end by 2 bases, with 9 bases between. CDR3 sequence: CSAVPANYGYTF. The DNA for the CDR3 is TGCAGTGCTGTACCGGCCAACTATGGCTACACCTTC.

There are a few counts of this clonotype. This chain uses TRBV20-1 with TRBJ2-7; D call uncertain. CDR1 and CDR2 (germline): DFQATT, SNEGSKA (reference sequence). The CDR3 is made up of 14 amino acids. Trimming took 0 bases from V and 3 from J, leaving 12 bases between them. The CDR3 reads CSARDSHRDYEQYF. Here the CDR3 DNA reads TGCAGTGCTAGAGATTCGCACAGAGACTACGAGCAGTACTTC.

The rearrangement joins TRBV20-1 to TRBJ2-3, with a weak D call TRBD2 (6 bases). The CDR3 covers 14 residues. V was pared by 3 bases and J by 1 base, with 11 bases between. Germline CDR1 reads DFQATT; CDR2 reads SNEGSKA (reference sequence). The CDR3 nucleotides read TGCAGTGCTAGGCTCGGGGGTGGCACAGATACGCAGTATTTT. Residues: CSARLGGGTDTQYF.

This rearrangement joins TRBV7-9 to TRBJ1-3, with D possibly being TRBD1 (6 bases). Trimming left V 5 bases short and J 4 bases short, with 12 bases between. The CDR3 is 14 amino acids. Per the germline V gene, CDR1 is SEHNR and CDR2 is FQNEAQ (reference sequence). Here the CDR3 reads CASSPETGGNTIYF. The CDR3 coding sequence is TGTGCCAGCAGCCCGGAGACAGGAGGAAACACCATATATTTT.

This clonotype was counted between two and nine times. This sequence joins TRBV12-3 or TRBV12-4 and TRBJ2-1; 7 bases match TRBD2. The CDR3 has 18 amino acids. With 0 bases clipped from V and 4 bases from J, the junction kept 12 bases outside the gene matches. The DNA of the CDR3 is TGTGCCAGCAGTTTAGCGCTTATGGCGGGAGAGGGATACAATGAGCAGTTCTTC. This encodes CASSLALMAGEGYNEQFF.

This rearrangement joins TRBV6-2 or TRBV6-3 to TRBJ2-5; no reliable D call. V was shortened by 6 bases and J by 5 bases, with 25 bases between the two germline ends. The germline gives CDR1 MNHEY, CDR2 SVGEGT. The CDR3 runs to 17 residues. The CDR3 loop is CASRHLLGPGLEETQYF. CDR3 coding DNA: TGTGCCAGCAGACACCTGCTAGGGCCAGGTCTTGAGGAGACCCAGTACTTC.

In its sample, this clonotype was seen a few times. The chain has TRBV28 and TRBJ2-1; 8 nucleotides agree with TRBD2. The J segment lost 6 bases and the V segment lost 6 bases, leaving 10 bases of the junction unmatched. Per the germline V gene, CDR1 is MDHEN and CDR2 is SYDVKM. CDR3 size: 15 residues. This CDR3 is CASRTAGERSNEQFF. Here the CDR3 DNA reads TGTGCCAGCAGAACAGCGGGGGAGCGTAGCAATGAGCAGTTCTTC.

The chain has TRBV28 and TRBJ2-1; D is uncertain. V gave up 1 base and J gave up 12 bases, with 13 bases separating them. The CDR3 has 13 amino acids. The V gene's germline CDR1 is MDHEN and CDR2 SYDVKM. The CDR3 nucleotides read TGTGCCAGCAGTTTATCCCAGCTAGATGCGCAGTTCTTC. Residues: CASSLSQLDAQFF.

The chain combines TRBV11-2 with TRBJ2-7, with D unclear. V lost 0 bases and J lost 2, with 14 bases in between. CDR3 length: 16 amino acids. Per the germline V gene, CDR1 is SGHAT and CDR2 is FQNNGV. The CDR3: CASSLDRTLTPYEQYF. DNA for the CDR3: TGTGCCAGCAGCTTAGATCGGACCCTCACCCCCTACGAGCAGTACTTC.

This clonotype was found many times. The chain carries TRBV10-2 and TRBJ2-5; tentatively, D is TRBD1 (5 bases). The CDR3 loop spans 12 amino acids. CDR1 and CDR2 from the germline V gene are WSHSY and SAAADI. Deletions cut 4 bases from V and 3 bases from J, with 6 bases between. CDR3 protein: CASSATEETQYF. CDR3 bases: TGCGCCAGCAGTGCGACAGAAGAGACCCAGTACTTC.

Concerning this clonotype: The junction does not match germline at one end; this may be a read error. V and J are TRBV27 and TRBJ1-1; no reliable D call. The CDR3 has 20 residues. Germline-derived CDR1 and CDR2 are MNHEY and SMNVEV (reference sequence). CDR3 DNA: TGCACCAGCAGCCGTCTTGCTTCAGGTCCGGTTGTGACACGTAACACTGAAGCTTTCTTT. Its protein product is CTSSRLASGPVVTRNTEAFF.

Only a few counts were recorded for this clonotype. CDR3 nucleotides: TGTGCCACCAGCCGGGACCTATACTCCTACAATGAGCAGTTCTTC. This encodes CATSRDLYSYNEQFF. The chain combines TRBV15 with TRBJ2-1; either TRBD1 or TRBD2 may supply D (5 bases each). Germline V gene sequence: CDR1 LNHNV, CDR2 YYDKDF (reference sequence). This CDR3 has 15 amino acids. V shed 5 bases and J shed 0 bases, with 11 bases lying between them.

V usage is TRBV10-3 and J usage is TRBJ2-2; a weak D match, TRBD2 (7 bases). Looked up from germline, CDR1 is ENHRY and CDR2 is SYGVKD. The CDR3 runs to 15 residues. Trimming removed 2 bases from V and 4 bases from J, with 11 bases in between. CDR3 nucleotides: TGTGCCATCAGTGAGAGGGGAGGGGGCACCGGGGAGCTGTTTTTT. Its translation: CAISERGGGTGELFF.

This clonotype was observed many times. This sequence joins TRBV25-1 and TRBJ2-7; D is possibly TRBD1 (6 bases). This CDR3 region has 13 residues. V lost 6 bases to trimming and J lost 4 bases, with 13 bases between them. Per germline, CDR1 MGHDK and CDR2 SYGVNS. CDR3 DNA sequence: TGTGCCAGCAGCAGGGGCTCCTTGTACGAGCAGTACTTC. This translates into CASSRGSLYEQYF.

A remark on this clonotype: It may be a read error: a sequence one base away is much more abundant. V and J are TRBV15 and TRBJ2-7; 11 bases are shared with TRBD1. There are 14 residues in the CDR3. Germline V gene lookup returns CDR1 LNHNV and CDR2 YYDKDF (reference sequence). V shed 3 bases and J 5 bases; nucleotides not matched to a gene: 3. This chain's CDR3 is CATSSRTGGDEQYF. Here the CDR3 DNA reads TGTGCCACCAGCAGCAGGACAGGGGGCGACGAGCAGTACTTC.

This clonotype was counted only a few times. The rearrangement links TRBV10-3 to TRBJ2-7; 8 bases align to TRBD2. Germline CDR1 reads ENHRY; CDR2 reads SYGVKD. After removal of 6 bases from V and 0 bases from J, the junction contained 7 bases not matched to a gene. The CDR3 loop spans 15 amino acids. CDR3: CAIRSYREGSYEQYF. Here the CDR3 DNA reads TGTGCCATCAGGTCTTACCGGGAGGGCTCCTACGAGCAGTACTTC.

This clonotype was seen more than once but under ten times. The rearrangement links TRBV6-2 or TRBV6-3 to TRBJ2-2; D unclear. From germline, CDR1 is MNHEY and CDR2 SVGEGT. V lost 6 bases and J 7 bases, leaving 18 bases between the germline ends. The CDR3 contains 15 residues. Here the CDR3 reads CASRPPAGVGGELFF. The CDR3 DNA is TGTGCCAGCAGGCCCCCTGCTGGGGTCGGCGGGGAGCTGTTTTTT.

The gene calls are TRBV6-2 or TRBV6-3 and TRBJ2-2, with D possibly TRBD1 on 7 matching bases. V was clipped by 5 bases and J by 6 bases, with 13 bases between them. The length of the CDR3 is 14 residues. Per the germline V gene, CDR1 is MNHEY and CDR2 is SVGEGT. The CDR3 here is CASSPRGTAGELFF. The CDR3 bases are TGTGCCAGCAGTCCCCGGGGGACAGCCGGGGAGCTGTTTTTT.

In DNA form, the CDR3 reads TGCAGCGTTGAGGGGACAGAATTTTCGAACACCGGGGAGCTGTTTTTT. This translates into CSVEGTEFSNTGELFF. This chain links TRBV29-1 with TRBJ2-2; 7 bases are a match to TRBD1. This CDR3 has 16 residues. The V gene's germline CDR1 is SQVTM and CDR2 ANQGSEA. Unmatched junction bases numbered 7, after V lost 3 bases and J lost 0 bases.

Remarks on this clonotype: One junction end disagrees with the germline gene, perhaps due to a read error. The V and J genes are TRBV20-1 and TRBJ2-1, with 10 bases aligning to TRBD2. There are 16 residues in the CDR3. In germline, CDR1 is DFQATT, CDR2 SNEGSKA (reference sequence). The CDR3 region has the DNA TGCTGTGCTAGAGATCTGGTAGCGGGAGGATGGAGCGAGCAGTTCTTC. Translation: CCARDLVAGGWSEQFF.